What follows are 28 T cell receptor beta chains derived from one specimen sequenced in a study of control samples from healthy donors and cancer patients. The table came from immunoSEQ multiplex PCR; TCRdb's copy has only in-frame clones and leaves some out. This table holds around 250,000 clones, about 80% found once. Sequencing was done on a sample of PBMCs. These receptors all stem from a woman aged 55-75 years with lung cancer.

The V and J genes are TRBV6-5 and TRBJ1-2; no firm D call. The CDR3 contains 16 residues. The V end lost 0 bases, the J end lost 1 base, and 12 bases lay between the germline ends. Germline lookup yields CDR1 MNHEY and CDR2 SVGAGI. For the CDR3, the DNA is TGTGCCAGCAGTTACTCGAAGCACCTATTTAACTATGGCTACACCTTC. Protein: CASSYSKHLFNYGYTF.

This chain uses TRBV11-2 with TRBJ1-1, with D unresolved. The CDR3 is 12 amino acids. CDR1 is SGHAT, CDR2 FQNNGV, per germline. Trimming cost V 4 bases and J 9 bases, with 12 bases left between them. The CDR3 nucleotides read TGTGCCAGCAGCTCCTTTGACGGTAAAGCTTTCTTT. It yields the protein CASSSFDGKAFF.

The CDR3 DNA sequence: TGTGCCAGTAGCCCGACAGGTGGGGAAAAACTGTTTTTT. Its protein product is CASSPTGGEKLFF. The chain joins TRBV19 to TRBJ1-4, with TRBD1 as a possible D gene (6 bases). CDR1 is LNHDA, CDR2 SQIVND, per germline (reference sequence). The CDR3 length is 13 residues. The V and J ends lost 6 bases and 8 bases respectively, with 13 bases between them.

This clone was detected only once. This rearrangement joins TRBV3-1 (or the pseudogene TRBV3-2) to TRBJ1-1, with a weak D call TRBD1 (6 bases). V lost 2 bases and J 3 bases, leaving 13 bases between the germline ends. This CDR3 comprises 15 residues. In germline, CDR1 is LGHDT, CDR2 YNNKEL (reference sequence). As DNA, the CDR3 is TGTGCCAGCAGCCAACAGTCTAGGGGGGACACTGAAGCTTTCTTT. Translating gives CASSQQSRGDTEAFF.

CDR3 in DNA: TGTGCCATCAGTGAGTCGACAGGGTTGGGGACTGAAGCTTTCTTT. Its protein is CAISESTGLGTEAFF. The chain joins TRBV10-3 to TRBJ1-1; 7 bases align to TRBD1. Germline assignment: CDR1 ENHRY and CDR2 SYGVKD. Trimming at V came to 0 bases and at J to 5 bases, leaving 6 bases not matched to a gene. CDR3 length: 15 residues.

The chain is built from TRBV4-1 and TRBJ2-1, with D perhaps matching TRBD2 (6 bases). Germline-derived CDR1 and CDR2 are MGHRA and YSYEKL. The CDR3 has 16 residues. V was shortened by 0 bases and J by 4 bases, with 13 bases between the two germline ends. Here the CDR3 reads CASSQDTAGYYNEQFF. The CDR3 nucleotides are TGCGCCAGCAGCCAAGATACTGCGGGATATTACAATGAGCAGTTCTTC.

This chain uses TRBV4-1 with TRBJ2-1; perhaps TRBD1 as D (6 bases). Trimming took off 2 bases at V and 1 base at J, with 9 bases between the two ends. CDR3 length: 15 residues. The germline gives CDR1 MGHRA, CDR2 YSYEKL. The CDR3 bases are TGCGCCAGCAGCCAACAGGGGAATTCCTACAATGAGCAGTTCTTC. It codes for CASSQQGNSYNEQFF.

The V and J genes are TRBV11-2 and TRBJ2-5; TRBD1 agrees at 7 bases. CDR1 and CDR2 from the germline V gene are SGHAT and FQNNGV. V lost 3 bases, J lost 2 bases, and 6 bases stayed unmatched. The CDR3 has 15 amino acids. The DNA of the CDR3 is TGTGCCAGCAGCTTGTCACAGGGGCCGCAAGAGACCCAGTACTTC. Translation gives CASSLSQGPQETQYF.

Here the CDR3 reads CAWSGTRDSSYEQYF. In DNA form, the CDR3 reads TGTGCCTGGAGTGGAACACGGGACAGCTCCTACGAGCAGTACTTC. The rearrangement links TRBV30 to TRBJ2-7, with TRBD1 matching over 7 bases. The CDR3 is 15 amino acids. With V trimmed by 1 base and J by 0 bases, 6 bases remained unmatched. Germline V gene data show CDR1 as GTSNPN and CDR2 as SVGIG (reference sequence).

This sequence joins TRBV6-6 and TRBJ1-5; TRBD1 aligns across 7 bases. Germline loops: CDR1 MNHNY, CDR2 SVGAGI (reference sequence). CDR3 length: 12 amino acids. After removal of 9 bases from V and 7 bases from J, the junction contained 6 bases not matched to a gene. In DNA form, the CDR3 reads TGTGCCAGTGACAGGGTAGGGCAGCCCCAGCATTTT. Amino acid sequence: CASDRVGQPQHF.

The V call is TRBV9, the J call TRBJ1-1; 7 bases are a match to TRBD1. This CDR3 has 14 amino acids. V shed 6 bases, J shed 0 bases, and the junction held 5 bases outside the gene matches. Germline V gene data show CDR1 as SGDLS and CDR2 as YYNGEE. CDR3 in amino acids: CASTEGQLNTEAFF. CDR3 sequence (DNA): TGTGCCAGCACCGAGGGACAGCTGAACACTGAAGCTTTCTTT.

V and J are TRBV29-1 and TRBJ2-3; 10 bases align to TRBD2. After removal of 5 bases from V and 5 bases from J, the junction contained 7 bases not matched to a gene. The germline V gene has CDR1 SQVTM and CDR2 ANQGSEA. The CDR3 consists of 14 residues. The CDR3 reads CSVPSSGSRDTQYF. The CDR3 DNA sequence: TGCAGCGTTCCCTCTAGCGGGAGTCGAGATACGCAGTATTTT.

This chain uses TRBV20-1 with TRBJ1-1; no definite D call. CDR1 is DFQATT, CDR2 SNEGSKA, per germline (reference sequence). This CDR3 contains 14 residues. Trimming left V 3 bases short and J 0 bases short, with 11 bases between. The CDR3 nucleotides are TGCAGTGCTAGTAGCAGCTGGATGAACACTGAAGCTTTCTTT. Its translation is CSASSSWMNTEAFF.

The J gene is TRBJ1-3, the V gene TRBV5-1, with D tentatively TRBD1 (6 bases). Germline lookup yields CDR1 SGHRS and CDR2 YFSETQ. The CDR3 is 16 residues long. V was shortened by 0 bases and J by 4 bases, with 14 bases between the two germline ends. The CDR3 spells CASSLAGAGLGNTIYF. In DNA, the CDR3 is TGCGCCAGCAGCTTGGCAGGGGCAGGGCTGGGAAACACCATATATTTT.

This chain joins TRBV2 and TRBJ1-1, with 7 bases lining up with TRBD1. Germline-derived CDR1 and CDR2 are SNHLY and FYNNEI. The CDR3 loop spans 13 amino acids. V shed 6 bases and J 4 bases; nucleotides not matched to a gene: 5. The CDR3 loop reads CASSLEGATEAFF. The DNA of the CDR3 is TGTGCCAGCAGCCTAGAGGGGGCCACTGAAGCTTTCTTT.

This clone was recorded a few times. V and J are TRBV28 and TRBJ2-7, with TRBD2 matching over 10 bases. Germline-derived CDR1 and CDR2 are MDHEN and SYDVKM. The CDR3 sequence is 13 residues long. After removal of 11 bases from V and 5 bases from J, the junction contained 9 bases not matched to a gene. CDR3 bases: TGTGCCGGAAGGACTAGCGGAAGGAACGAGCAGTACTTC. Its protein product is CAGRTSGRNEQYF.

This chain connects TRBV7-3 to TRBJ2-2; D unclear. Germline V gene sequence: CDR1 SGHTA, CDR2 FQGTGA. Trimming pared 6 bases from V and 3 bases from J, leaving 5 bases between. The CDR3 extends over 12 amino acids. For the CDR3, the DNA is TGTGCCAGCAGTAGGGACACCGGGGAGCTGTTTTTT. Translation gives CASSRDTGELFF.

The chain recombines TRBV2 with TRBJ1-4; D is undetermined. The germline V gene encodes CDR1 SNHLY and CDR2 FYNNEI. There are 14 residues in the CDR3. With 6 bases removed from V and 3 bases from J, the gap between germline ends came to 11 bases. The CDR3 DNA reads as TGTGCCAGCAGCGGAGAAGTTGCTAATGAAAAACTGTTTTTT. Amino acids: CASSGEVANEKLFF.

The V gene is TRBV6-8, the J gene TRBJ2-7, with D maybe TRBD2 (6 bases). Germline CDR1 reads MNHGY; CDR2 reads SAAAGT. V was cut by 6 bases and J by 0 bases, with 18 bases left in between. The CDR3 has 16 residues. The CDR3 bases are TGTGCCAGCAGATCATGTAGCGGCCCAGTCTCCTACGAGCAGTACTTC. Residues: CASRSCSGPVSYEQYF.

This sequence joins TRBV11-2 and TRBJ2-7; D call uncertain. Germline V gives CDR1 SGHAT, CDR2 FQNNGV. Trimming took 5 bases from V and 2 from J, leaving 13 bases between them. This CDR3 is built from 14 residues. The DNA of the CDR3 is TGTGCCAGCAGCATACCTCCGAATACCTACGAGCAGTACTTC. Its protein is CASSIPPNTYEQYF.

This clone came up once. J is TRBJ2-1 and V is TRBV18, with D tentatively TRBD1 (6 bases). Germline V gene lookup returns CDR1 KGHSH and CDR2 LQKENI. This CDR3 is 14 amino acids long. The V end was cut by 3 bases, the J end by 4 bases, with 10 bases between. CDR3 DNA: TGTGCCAGCTCACCTCTAGGACAGTACAATGAGCAGTTCTTC. Translated: CASSPLGQYNEQFF.

This CDR3 is CATLVGLAGVASTDTQYF. Here the CDR3 DNA reads TGTGCCACTTTGGTGGGACTAGCGGGCGTAGCTAGCACAGATACGCAGTATTTT. The V and J genes are TRBV10-3 and TRBJ2-3, with 12 bases identical to TRBD2. The CDR3 totals 18 residues. Trimming at V came to 10 bases and at J to 0 bases, leaving 14 bases not matched to a gene. The germline gives CDR1 ENHRY, CDR2 SYGVKD.

V and J are TRBV5-4 and TRBJ1-1, with D tentatively TRBD1 (5 bases). Trimming took off 4 bases at V and 3 bases at J, with 16 bases between the two ends. CDR3 length equals 15 residues. Per germline, CDR1 SGHNT and CDR2 YYREEE (reference sequence). In DNA, the CDR3 is TGTGCCAGCAGCCCTCTGGCAGGGCGGGACACTGAAGCTTTCTTT. Translated, it gives CASSPLAGRDTEAFF. Complete variable domain (other parts from reference TRBV5-4 and TRBJ1-1): ETGVTQSPTHLIKTRGQQVTLRCSSQSGHNTVSWYQQALGQGPQFIFQYYREEENGRGNFPPRFSGLQFPNYSSELNVNALELDDSALYLCASSPLAGRDTEAFFGQGTRLTVV.

The chain couples TRBV27 to TRBJ1-5, with D perhaps TRBD1 (5 bases). From germline, CDR1 is MNHEY and CDR2 SMNVEV (reference sequence). The CDR3 sequence is 13 residues long. Trimming pared 5 bases from V and 6 bases from J, leaving 11 bases between. The DNA for the CDR3 is TGTGCCAGCAGTCTCTCAGACAGTCAGCCCCAGCATTTT. Encoded protein: CASSLSDSQPQHF.

This sequence joins TRBV18 and TRBJ1-1; TRBD1 is a possible D gene (5 bases). From germline, CDR1 is KGHSH and CDR2 LQKENI. This CDR3 contains 15 residues. V was shortened by 4 bases and J by 2 bases, with 14 bases between the two germline ends. The CDR3: CASSLPLGTNTEAFF. The CDR3 DNA sequence: TGTGCCAGCTCACTTCCTTTGGGGACCAACACTGAAGCTTTCTTT.

The chain combines TRBV21-1 with TRBJ1-2. TRBV21-1 is termed a pseudogene. The CDR3 runs to 15 residues. CDR3 DNA sequence: TGTGCCAGCAGCAGCGAGGGCGGGCGTGGCTATGGCTACACCTTC. Translating gives CASSSEGGRGYGYTF.

This chain uses TRBV29-1 with TRBJ2-2; D possibly corresponds to TRBD1 (6 bases). V was shortened by 7 bases and J by 1 base, with 10 bases between the two germline ends. There are 13 residues in the CDR3. Germline-derived CDR1 and CDR2 are SQVTM and ANQGSEA. DNA for the CDR3: TGCAGCGCCCGGGGACAGAACACCGGGGAGCTGTTTTTT. Encoded protein: CSARGQNTGELFF.

The chain couples TRBV11-3 to TRBJ1-1; a weak D match, TRBD1 (5 bases). The CDR3 sequence is 15 residues long. The germline V and J ends were trimmed by 1 base and 5 bases, with 14 bases remaining between them. Germline V lookup: CDR1 SGHNT, CDR2 YENEEA. The CDR3 DNA is TGTGCCAGCAGCTTAGGACCCTCAGGGCGAACTGAAGCTTTCTTT. Its protein product is CASSLGPSGRTEAFF.